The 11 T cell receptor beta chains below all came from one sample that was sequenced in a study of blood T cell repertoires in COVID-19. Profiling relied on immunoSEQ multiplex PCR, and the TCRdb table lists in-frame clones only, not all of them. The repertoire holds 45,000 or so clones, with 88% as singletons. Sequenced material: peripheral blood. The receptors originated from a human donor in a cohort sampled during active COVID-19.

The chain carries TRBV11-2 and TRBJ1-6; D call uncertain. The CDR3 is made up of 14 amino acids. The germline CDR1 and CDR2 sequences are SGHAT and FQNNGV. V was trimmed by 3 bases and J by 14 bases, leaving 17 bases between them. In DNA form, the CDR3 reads TGTGCCAGCAGCTTTGAGAACAGCAACCCAGCCCTCCACTTT. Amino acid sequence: CASSFENSNPALHF.

CDR3: CASSQGSTNEKLFF. The DNA of the CDR3 is TGTGCCAGTAGCCAGGGTTCAACTAATGAAAAACTGTTTTTT. The gene calls are TRBV19 and TRBJ1-4; D is possibly TRBD1 (5 bases). The CDR3 spans 14 residues. Trimming cost V 6 bases and J 0 bases, with 8 bases left between them. Germline V gene lookup returns CDR1 LNHDA and CDR2 SQIVND (reference sequence).

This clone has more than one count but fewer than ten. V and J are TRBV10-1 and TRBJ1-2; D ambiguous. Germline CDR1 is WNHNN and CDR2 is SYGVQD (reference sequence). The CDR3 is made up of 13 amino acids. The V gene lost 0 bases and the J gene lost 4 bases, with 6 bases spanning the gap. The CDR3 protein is CASSESGSYGYTF. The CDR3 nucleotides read TGCGCCAGCAGTGAGTCAGGGAGCTATGGCTACACCTTC.

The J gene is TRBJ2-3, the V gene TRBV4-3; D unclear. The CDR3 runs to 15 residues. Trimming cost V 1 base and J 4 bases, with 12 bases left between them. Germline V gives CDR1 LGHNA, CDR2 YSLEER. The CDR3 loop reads CASSQGIGIPDTQYF. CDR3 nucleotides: TGCGCCAGCAGCCAAGGTATCGGTATCCCAGATACGCAGTATTTT.

The CDR3 region has the DNA TGCGCCAGCAGCCCCGTCGCTGGGGGGGGCACAGATACGCAGTATTTT. It specifies CASSPVAGGGTDTQYF. V gene TRBV4-3 combines with J gene TRBJ2-3; TRBD2 matches 7 bases. The CDR3 spans 16 residues. CDR1 and CDR2 from the germline V gene are LGHNA and YSLEER. The junction had 8 bases not matched to a gene; V was cut back by 4 bases and J by 1 base.

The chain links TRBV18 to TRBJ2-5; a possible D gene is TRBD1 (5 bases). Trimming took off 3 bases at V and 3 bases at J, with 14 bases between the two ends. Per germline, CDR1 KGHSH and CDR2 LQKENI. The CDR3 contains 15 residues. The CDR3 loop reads CASSPSMGREETQYF. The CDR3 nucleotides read TGTGCCAGCTCACCGAGTATGGGCAGGGAAGAGACCCAGTACTTC.

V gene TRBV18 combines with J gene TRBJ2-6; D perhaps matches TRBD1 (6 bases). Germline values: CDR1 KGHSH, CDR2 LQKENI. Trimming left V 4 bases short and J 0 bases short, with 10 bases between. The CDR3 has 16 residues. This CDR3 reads CASSQRQDSGANVLTF. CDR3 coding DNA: TGTGCCAGCTCACAGCGACAGGACTCTGGGGCCAACGTCCTGACTTTC. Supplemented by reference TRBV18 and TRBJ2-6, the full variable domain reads NAGVMQNPRHLVRRRGQEARLRCSPMKGHSHVYWYRQLPEEGLKFMVYLQKENIIDESGMPKERFSAEFPKEGPSILRIQQVVRGDSAAYFCASSQRQDSGANVLTFGAGSRLTVL.

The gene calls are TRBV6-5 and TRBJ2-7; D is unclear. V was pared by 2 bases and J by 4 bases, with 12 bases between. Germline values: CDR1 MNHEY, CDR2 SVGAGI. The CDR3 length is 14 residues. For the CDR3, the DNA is TGTGCCAGCAGTTACCAACATACAGATTACGAGCAGTACTTC. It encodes CASSYQHTDYEQYF.

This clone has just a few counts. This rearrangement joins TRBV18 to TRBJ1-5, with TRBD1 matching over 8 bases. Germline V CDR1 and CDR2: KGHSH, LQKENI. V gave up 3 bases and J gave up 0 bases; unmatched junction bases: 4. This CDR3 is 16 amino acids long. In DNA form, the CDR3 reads TGTGCCAGCTCACCTGGGACAGGCCTTAGCAATCAGCCCCAGCATTTT. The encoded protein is CASSPGTGLSNQPQHF.

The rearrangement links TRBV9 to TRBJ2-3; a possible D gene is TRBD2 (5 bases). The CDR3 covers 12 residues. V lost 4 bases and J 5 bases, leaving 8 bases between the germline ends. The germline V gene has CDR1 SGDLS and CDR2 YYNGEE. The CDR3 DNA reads TGTGCCAGCAGCCTAGGAGGAGATACGCAGTATTTT. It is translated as CASSLGGDTQYF. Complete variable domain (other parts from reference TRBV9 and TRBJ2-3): DSGVTQTPKHLITATGQRVTLRCSPRSGDLSVYWYQQSLDQGLQFLIQYYNGEERAKGNILERFSAQQFPDLHSELNLSSLELGDSALYFCASSLGGDTQYFGPGTRLTVL.

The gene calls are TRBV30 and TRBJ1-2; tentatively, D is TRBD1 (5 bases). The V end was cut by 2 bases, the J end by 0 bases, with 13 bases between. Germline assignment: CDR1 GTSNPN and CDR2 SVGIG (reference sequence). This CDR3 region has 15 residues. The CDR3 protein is CAWSPRVGANYGYTF. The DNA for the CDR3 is TGTGCCTGGAGTCCCAGGGTTGGAGCTAACTATGGCTACACCTTC.